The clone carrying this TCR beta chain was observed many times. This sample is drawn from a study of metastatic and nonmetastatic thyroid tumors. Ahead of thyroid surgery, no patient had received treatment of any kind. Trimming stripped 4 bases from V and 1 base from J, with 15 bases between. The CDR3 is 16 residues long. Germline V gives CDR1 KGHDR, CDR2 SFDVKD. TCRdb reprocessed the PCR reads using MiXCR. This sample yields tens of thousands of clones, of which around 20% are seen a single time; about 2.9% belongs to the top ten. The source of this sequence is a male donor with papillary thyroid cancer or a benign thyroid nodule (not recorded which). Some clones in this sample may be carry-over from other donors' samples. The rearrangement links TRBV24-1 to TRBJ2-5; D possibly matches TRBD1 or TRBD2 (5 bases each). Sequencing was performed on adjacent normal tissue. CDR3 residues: CATSESGRSLQETQYF. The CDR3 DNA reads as TGTGCCACCAGTGAATCGGGACGGTCACTCCAAGAGACCCAGTACTTC.